This TCR beta chain was identified during a study of T cells in Graves' hyperthyroidism and ophthalmopathy (dated by TCRdb to the late 2010s). Describing the broader study: Peripheral blood samples were taken at initial diagnosis, before any treatment was given. The paper reports TCR Vbeta CDR3 sequencing of over 120 peripheral blood samples: some 44 ophthalmopathy, fewer than 80 hyperthyroidism and approximately 17 progressor patients. Prospective prediction of ophthalmopathy was tested in an independent validation cohort of 18 to 20 hyperthyroidism patients and 17 patients who later progressed to ophthalmopathy. After sampling, hyperthyroidism patients received methimazole starting at 30 mg daily, and ophthalmopathy patients received high-dose intravenous methylprednisolone. TCR V-J signatures able to tell the groups apart were searched for in a discovery cohort of 95 to 100 patients, of whom about 40 had Graves' ophthalmopathy and 55 to 65 had stable Graves' hyperthyroidism. In roughly six Graves' hyperthyroidism patients, the study also compared T-cell repertoires from thyroid tissue with T-cell repertoires from blood. The 100 or so discovery patients were divided at random into training and test sets in a 7:3 ratio. The paper as a whole reports these results and caveats: No statistical method was used to set the sample size in advance, and investigators knew the group allocation. Most expanded thyroid clonotypes (frequency above 0.001) were also found in blood, which suggests that blood repertoires may mirror thyroid immune responses. In validation, the model predicted progression to ophthalmopathy with 55% to 71% sensitivity and approximately 72% specificity, a median of roughly seven months before onset. Ophthalmopathy was separated from stable hyperthyroidism by a 13 V-J signature model, with 85% to 90% sensitivity and roughly 81% specificity obtained in cross-validation and 80%/75% obtained in testing.

Spanning cysteine to phenylalanine, the CDR3 consists of 15 amino acids. Here the CDR3 DNA is all that survives: 45 bases in frame from base 1. The TCR beta CDR3 regions were amplified from the RNA transcripts. A first-round RT-PCR of the TCR CDR3 used the HTBI primer set with the Qiagen OneStep RT-PCR kit. The libraries were constructed in a second round of multiplex PCR and then size-selected and purified. Sequencing of the libraries was done on an Illumina HiSeq2000 using paired-end 100 bp reads. From the authors' description of their analysis: SOAPnuke was used to process the raw data, removing reads that contained adapters or uncalled bases, had a mean Phred below 15, or lacked an exact match to the constant primer or identifier. COPE v1.2.5 was used to merge the high-quality paired reads, and each unique nucleotide sequence was defined as a clonotype. Clonotypes were aligned to IMGT TRBV, TRBD and TRBJ reference segments using MiTCR v1.1. Only V-J combinations with frequency above 0.0001, covering about 99% of repertoires, were analysed. The TCS score was defined as the ratio of F50 (clonal expansion) to E x V (chaos), calculated using BLOSUM62-based TCRdist between CDR3 peptides within each V-J. Welch's t-statistics and random forest reduced just over 500 V-J features to some 14, which were used in a naive Bayes classifier (R e1071). TCRdb reprocessed the public reads (quality trimming at Q25 with fastp, clone calling with MiXCR) and kept in-frame beta chains. Entries are consolidated by CDR3 protein sequence, retaining the most common genes and DNA. The V and J calls were not made by the authors but by TCRdb's processing. The sample contains roughly 380,000 distinct CDR3 sequences, roughly 20% of them found a single time. The ten largest clones take up 15% of the sample.

This clonotype was detected many times. Its antigen remains undetermined. A much more abundant neighbour one base away suggests this may be a read error. Moderately to severely active disease, a Clinical Activity Score of at least 3, a NOSPECS grade of at least 4, and a duration under 3 months were present in ophthalmopathy patients. Patients with uncontrolled infections, other autoimmune diseases, pregnancy or lactation were excluded. Clinical symptoms, serum thyroxine and TRAb, thyroid ultrasound, and orbital computed tomography formed the basis for the diagnoses. PBMCs were separated from 7.5 to 10 ml of fresh peripheral blood using Ficoll-Paque density gradient centrifugation. Total RNA was extracted with Trizol reagent, and quality was checked on an Agilent 2100 Bioanalyzer.

The TCR was taken from a woman aged 40 to 50 with Graves' ophthalmopathy. Specimen: blood. The chain is encoded by TRBV12-3 or TRBV12-4 joined to TRBJ2-5, and TRBD2 matches 7 of the central bases. Here is the DNA: TGTGCCGGCAGTAAAGGCGGGAGATCGGTAGAGACCCAGTACTTC. Its coded protein is CAGSKGGRSVETQYF.